These 21 T cell receptor beta chains were all obtained from the same sample, sequenced in a study of blood T cell repertoires in COVID-19. The assay was immunoSEQ multiplex PCR, and TCRdb's table has in-frame clones only and misses some. Here the sample spans under 200,000 clones, 65% to 90% being singletons. The sequenced sample was peripheral blood. Receptor source: a man aged 55-75 years with acute or convalescent COVID-19.

This chain's CDR3 is CASSLDGGYNEQFF. The CDR3 coding sequence is TGTGCCAGCAGCTTAGACGGGGGGTACAATGAGCAGTTCTTC. The chain carries TRBV7-9 and TRBJ2-1, with 7 bases matching TRBD2. The CDR3 consists of 14 residues. Germline V lookup: CDR1 SEHNR, CDR2 FQNEAQ (reference sequence). V gave up 1 base and J gave up 4 bases; unmatched junction bases: 1.

The chain recombines TRBV28 with TRBJ2-2, with D possibly TRBD2 on 7 matching bases. The CDR3 contains 14 residues. Germline CDR1 is MDHEN and CDR2 is SYDVKM. V dropped 5 bases and J dropped 5 bases, with 12 bases sitting between them. CDR3 region: CASSRGGGTGELFF. The CDR3 region has the DNA TGTGCCAGCAGTCGGGGAGGGGGAACCGGGGAGCTGTTTTTT.

The chain combines TRBV11-3 with TRBJ2-1; D remains ambiguous. CDR3 length: 12 amino acids. Germline V gene data show CDR1 as SGHNT and CDR2 as YENEEA. V lost 5 bases to trimming and J lost 3 bases, with 5 bases between them. CDR3: CASSGRYNEQFF. As DNA, the CDR3 is TGTGCCAGCAGCGGGCGCTACAATGAGCAGTTCTTC. The whole variable domain, filled in from reference TRBV11-3 and TRBJ2-1, reads EAGVVQSPRYKIIEKKQPVAFWCNPISGHNTLYWYLQNLGQGPELLIRYENEEAVDDSQLPKDRFSAERLKGVDSTLKIQPAELGDSAVYLCASSGRYNEQFFGPGTRLTVL.

The chain has TRBV5-1 and TRBJ1-2; D is ambiguous. Germline lookup yields CDR1 SGHRS and CDR2 YFSETQ. Between the trimmed V and J ends, which lost 5 bases and 4 bases, there was a span of 12 bases. The CDR3 has 13 amino acids. CDR3 nucleotides: TGCGCCAGCAGTGTGGCAGATCGCTATGGCTACACCTTC. This translates into CASSVADRYGYTF. The whole variable domain, filled in from reference TRBV5-1 and TRBJ1-2, reads KAGVTQTPRYLIKTRGQQVTLSCSPISGHRSVSWYQQTPGQGLQFLFEYFSETQRNKGNFPGRFSGRQFSNSRSEMNVSTLELGDSALYLCASSVADRYGYTFGSGTRLTVV.

The chain uses TRBV24-1 and TRBJ1-5; D not resolved. CDR3 length: 15 amino acids. From germline, CDR1 is KGHDR and CDR2 SFDVKD. With 2 bases removed from V and 3 bases from J, the gap between germline ends came to 10 bases. The CDR3 DNA reads TGTGCCACCAGTGATTCCCCGGGTCACAATCAGCCCCAGCATTTT. This codes for CATSDSPGHNQPQHF.

The chain recombines TRBV7-3 with TRBJ2-2; 10 nucleotides align to TRBD2. This CDR3 has 15 amino acids. The germline V gene has CDR1 SGHTA and CDR2 FQGTGA. V lost 5 bases to trimming and J lost 2 bases; unmatched junction nucleotides: 2. The CDR3 DNA sequence: TGTGCCAGCAGCCGGACTAGCGGAAACACCGGGGAGCTGTTTTTT. It translates to CASSRTSGNTGELFF.

The gene calls are TRBV28 and TRBJ2-3; 12 bases match TRBD2. The trim removed 7 bases at V and 0 bases at J, leaving 5 bases unmatched. CDR3 length equals 16 residues. Germline V gene sequence: CDR1 MDHEN, CDR2 SYDVKM. Here the CDR3 reads CASTRLAGESTDTQYF. The CDR3 nucleotides read TGTGCCAGCACTAGACTAGCGGGGGAGAGCACAGATACGCAGTATTTT.

The V and J genes are TRBV18 and TRBJ2-7; perhaps TRBD1 as D (6 bases). The CDR3 totals 15 residues. CDR1 is KGHSH and CDR2 is LQKENI in the germline V gene. V was pared by 1 base and J by 7 bases, with 17 bases between. CDR3 sequence (DNA): TGTGCCAGCTCACCACGACAGGTCCGCCGGCGGGAGCAGTACTTC. This gives the protein CASSPRQVRRREQYF.

The chain uses TRBV9 and TRBJ2-1, with no clear D. CDR3 length: 14 amino acids. The germline V gene encodes CDR1 SGDLS and CDR2 YYNGEE. Trimming left V 0 bases short and J 5 bases short, with 9 bases between. For the CDR3, the DNA is TGTGCCAGCAGCGTAGCTGTACACAACAATGAGCAGTTCTTC. Translation: CASSVAVHNNEQFF.

This clone was counted only a few times. In DNA form, the CDR3 reads TGTGCCAGCTCACCACTAACCCTCCCGTTAGAGGTCACCGGGGAGCTGTTTTTT. Translating gives CASSPLTLPLEVTGELFF. The chain recombines TRBV18 with TRBJ2-2, with unresolved D. V was shortened by 1 base and J by 4 bases, with 19 bases between the two germline ends. The CDR3 contains 18 residues. CDR1 KGHSH and CDR2 LQKENI come from the germline V gene. Using reference TRBV18 and TRBJ2-2 for the parts outside the CDR3, the full variable domain is NAGVMQNPRHLVRRRGQEARLRCSPMKGHSHVYWYRQLPEEGLKFMVYLQKENIIDESGMPKERFSAEFPKEGPSILRIQQVVRGDSAAYFCASSPLTLPLEVTGELFFGEGSRLTVL.

The chain combines TRBV5-1 with TRBJ2-3; TRBD2 matches at 12 bases. Germline V CDR1 and CDR2: SGHRS, YFSETQ. CDR3 length: 16 residues. The ends lost 0 bases at V and 4 bases at J; junction bases unmatched: 3. CDR3 DNA: TGCGCCAGCAGCTTGGTGCTAGCGGGAGGGCCAGATACGCAGTATTTT. Translation gives CASSLVLAGGPDTQYF.

The chain joins TRBV5-6 to TRBJ2-4; 9 bases are a match to TRBD2. There are 18 residues in the CDR3. Germline V gene data show CDR1 as SGHDT and CDR2 as YYEEEE. V dropped 0 bases and J dropped 7; count of bases not matched to a gene: 14. In DNA form, the CDR3 reads TGTGCCAGCAGCTTGGCCGGGATAGCGGGAGTGAGAGGCAACATTCAGTACTTC. Its translation: CASSLAGIAGVRGNIQYF.

The chain links TRBV29-1 to TRBJ2-3, with D unresolved. Trimming removed 6 bases from V and 0 bases from J, with 10 bases in between. Per germline, CDR1 SQVTM and CDR2 ANQGSEA. This CDR3 comprises 13 residues. CDR3 loop: CSVVLTSTDTQYF. CDR3 in DNA: TGCAGCGTCGTGCTCACTAGCACAGATACGCAGTATTTT.

The chain is built from TRBV19 and TRBJ1-5, with D perhaps matching TRBD1 (5 bases). The germline CDR1 and CDR2 sequences are LNHDA and SQIVND (reference sequence). This CDR3 contains 15 residues. Deletions cut 3 bases from V and 2 bases from J, with 11 bases between. The CDR3 loop reads CASSMGPGGNQPQHF. The CDR3 region has the DNA TGTGCCAGTAGTATGGGCCCGGGGGGCAATCAGCCCCAGCATTTT.

V is TRBV28 and J is TRBJ1-2; D unclear. The CDR3 has 15 residues. Germline V gene data show CDR1 as MDHEN and CDR2 as SYDVKM. Deletions cut 4 bases from V and 2 bases from J, with 14 bases between. The CDR3 region has the DNA TGTGCCAGCAGTTCCCTATACCCGGGAAACTATGGCTACACCTTC. The encoded protein is CASSSLYPGNYGYTF.

The CDR3: CASSLGQGWGEQFF. For the CDR3, the DNA is TGTGCCAGCAGCTTAGGGCAGGGGTGGGGTGAGCAGTTCTTC. J is TRBJ2-1 and V is TRBV7-8; D might be TRBD1 (6 bases). The CDR3 runs to 14 residues. Trimming removed 1 base at V and 9 bases at J, with 13 bases between. Looked up from germline, CDR1 is SGHVS and CDR2 is FQNEAQ.

As to this clone: Additional DNA sequences in this sample encode the identical CDR3. This chain uses TRBV2 with TRBJ2-7; TRBD2 agrees at 7 bases. Unmatched junction bases numbered 2, after V lost 6 bases and J lost 0 bases. Germline-derived CDR1 and CDR2 are SNHLY and FYNNEI. The CDR3 length is 13 residues. CDR3 in amino acids: CASSRGVSYEQYF. The CDR3 DNA sequence: TGTGCCAGCAGCCGGGGGGTCTCCTACGAGCAGTACTTC.

The V and J genes are TRBV7-3 and TRBJ1-4; 9 bases align to TRBD1. The V gene end was trimmed by 5 bases and the J gene end by 16 bases; junction bases not matched to a gene: 8. CDR3 length: 12 amino acids. Germline loops: CDR1 SGHTA, CDR2 FQGTGA. Written as DNA, the CDR3 is TGTGCCAGCAGCCCTACTCCGGGACAGGGGTTTTTT. It codes for CASSPTPGQGFF.

This sequence joins TRBV5-1 and TRBJ2-2; maybe TRBD2 (5 bases). V lost 1 base to trimming and J lost 4 bases, with 8 bases between them. Germline-derived CDR1 and CDR2 are SGHRS and YFSETQ. This CDR3 region has 14 residues. CDR3 sequence: CASSLSDFTGELFF. CDR3 DNA sequence: TGCGCCAGCAGCTTGTCGGACTTCACCGGGGAGCTGTTTTTT.

This clone was counted only a few times. The V gene is TRBV5-4, the J gene TRBJ1-6; 8 bases are a match to TRBD1. V lost 0 bases to trimming and J lost 7 bases; unmatched junction nucleotides: 0. The CDR3 extends over 14 amino acids. The germline V gene has CDR1 SGHNT and CDR2 YYREEE (reference sequence). In DNA, the CDR3 is TGTGCCAGCAGCTTGGGGGACAGGAATTCACCCCTCCACTTT. It specifies CASSLGDRNSPLHF.

The chain employs TRBV2 and TRBJ2-3; 9 bases are a match to TRBD1. CDR3 size: 14 residues. The V gene's germline CDR1 is SNHLY and CDR2 FYNNEI. Unmatched junction bases numbered 3, after V lost 6 bases and J lost 2 bases. CDR3 region: CASRDRGTTDTQYF. The CDR3 region has the DNA TGTGCCAGCAGGGACAGGGGAACCACAGATACGCAGTATTTT.